The 9 T cell receptor beta chains below come from one sample, sequenced in a study of metastatic and nonmetastatic thyroid tumors. All patients were treatment-naive before thyroid surgery. TCRdb re-called clones from the PCR reads using MiXCR. The sample has just over 20,000 clones; roughly 36% are singletons. The sample was tumor tissue. These receptors were collected from a female donor with papillary thyroid cancer or a benign thyroid nodule (not recorded which). Some clones in this sample may be carry-over from other donors' samples.

The genes are TRBV12-3 or TRBV12-4 and TRBJ2-1; D remains ambiguous. The CDR3 spans 12 residues. Trimming took 4 bases from V and 4 from J, leaving 5 bases between them. CDR3 nucleotides: TGTGCCAGCAGTTCCCGATACAATGAGCAGTTCTTC. Its protein product is CASSSRYNEQFF.

This clone was counted only a few times. The gene calls are TRBV2 and TRBJ1-2; 7 nucleotides line up with TRBD1. This CDR3 has 12 residues. Germline V lookup: CDR1 SNHLY, CDR2 FYNNEI. Unmatched junction bases numbered 3, after V lost 6 bases and J lost 5 bases. CDR3 sequence (DNA): TGTGCCAGCAGCGGGGACAGTTATGGCTACACCTTC. As protein: CASSGDSYGYTF.

The chain has TRBV4-3 and TRBJ1-4; D not certain. The CDR3 runs 16 residues. V lost 4 bases, J lost 0 bases, and 12 bases lay in between. Germline CDR1 and CDR2: LGHNA and YSLEER. CDR3 sequence reads: CASSRLRQATNEKLFF. In DNA form, the CDR3 reads TGCGCCAGCAGCCGACTCAGACAAGCAACTAATGAAAAACTGTTTTTT.

V gene TRBV27 combines with J gene TRBJ1-2; no firm D call. Germline V gene data show CDR1 as MNHEY and CDR2 as SMNVEV (reference sequence). V lost 0 bases, J lost 2 bases, and 10 bases lay in between. The CDR3 has 15 amino acids. CDR3 nucleotides: TGTGCCAGCAGTTTATCGTCGACGGAGAACTATGGCTACACCTTC. Translating it yields CASSLSSTENYGYTF.

This clone was recorded a few times. CDR3: CSARGGRVNQPQHF. In DNA form, the CDR3 reads TGCAGTGCTAGAGGGGGCAGGGTGAATCAGCCCCAGCATTTT. The chain is built from TRBV20-1 and TRBJ1-5, with TRBD1 as a possible D gene (5 bases). The CDR3 has 14 residues. Germline V lookup: CDR1 DFQATT, CDR2 SNEGSKA (reference sequence). The germline V and J ends were trimmed by 1 base and 4 bases, with 11 bases remaining between them.

The V call is TRBV6-2 or TRBV6-3, the J call TRBJ1-1; TRBD1 might be the D (6 bases). CDR3 size: 13 residues. Germline values: CDR1 MNHEY, CDR2 SVGEGT. The germline V and J ends were trimmed by 5 bases and 1 base, with 8 bases remaining between them. The CDR3 DNA reads TGTGCCAGCAGTCGGACAGAGAACACTGAAGCTTTCTTT. It codes for CASSRTENTEAFF.

In this sample, this clone turned up a few times. The junction does not match germline at one end; this may be a read error. V is TRBV6-9 and J is TRBJ1-3, with D maybe TRBD1 (6 bases). The CDR3 runs 11 residues. Germline values: CDR1 MNHGY, CDR2 SVAAGI. CDR3 nucleotides: TGCGCCAGTGGACAGGGAAACACCATATATTTT. Amino acid sequence: CASGQGNTIYF.

V gene TRBV4-1 combines with J gene TRBJ1-5; D is undetermined. This CDR3 has 13 amino acids. The V and J ends lost 5 bases and 4 bases respectively, with 9 bases between them. Germline lookup yields CDR1 MGHRA and CDR2 YSYEKL. The CDR3 loop is CASSEDRNQPQHF. For the CDR3, the DNA is TGCGCCAGCAGCGAGGACCGGAATCAGCCCCAGCATTTT.

On this clone: The same CDR3 arises from other DNA sequences in this sample as well. The V gene is TRBV27, the J gene TRBJ2-7; a possible D gene is TRBD1 (6 bases). The CDR3 consists of 14 residues. CDR1 is MNHEY, CDR2 SMNVEV, per germline (reference sequence). V was pared by 2 bases and J by 0 bases, with 8 bases between. DNA for the CDR3: TGTGCCAGCAGTTTACGGGACACCTCCTACGAGCAGTACTTC. Residues: CASSLRDTSYEQYF.